Listed below are T cell receptor beta chains from one sample, sequenced in a study of T cell responses to AZD1222 COVID-19 vaccine. The assay was immunoSEQ multiplex PCR, and TCRdb's table has in-frame clones only and misses some. The data show about 96,000 clones, around nine tenths seen once. This material consisted of peripheral blood, taken on day 0 of MenACWY control vaccination. These receptors came from an adult in good health. Each CDR3 is given with its conserved first and last residue. A D gene is named only where the DNA matches it firmly. Rows give clone size only sometimes, using once, few, many, or a class for an expanded clone.

d_call j_call clone_size v_call cdr3_nt cdr3_aa
NA TRBJ2-2 NA TRBV3-1/TRBV3-2 TGTGCCAGCAGCCAGGACGCCGGGGAGCTGTTTTTT CASSQDAGELFF
NA TRBJ1-1 NA TRBV7-2 TGTGCCAGCAGCTTCGCCGGTCCCACTGAAGCTTTCTTT CASSFAGPTEAFF
TRBD2 TRBJ2-2 NA TRBV3-1/TRBV3-2 TGTGCCAGCAGCTTTAGACTAGCGGGGCCTCTCGGGGAGCTGTTTTTT CASSFRLAGPLGELFF
TRBD1 TRBJ1-5 once TRBV7-9 TGTGCCAGCAGCTTAGAGTTCGGGACAGGCAATCAGCCCCAGCATTTT CASSLEFGTGNQPQHF
NA TRBJ2-5 once TRBV29-1 TGCAGCGTTGGGATGACAGACCAAGAGACCCAGTACTTC CSVGMTDQETQYF
TRBD1 TRBJ1-4 NA TRBV7-2 TGTGCCAGCAGCCTCCGGACAGGGATAGACGAAAAACTGTTTTTT CASSLRTGIDEKLFF
TRBD2 TRBJ2-2 NA TRBV19 TGTGCCAGTAGTATAGGGCTAGCGGTACCAACCGGGGAGCTGTTTTTT CASSIGLAVPTGELFF
NA TRBJ1-2 NA TRBV28 TGTGCCAGCAGTTTATCCGACAGCTACTATGGCTACACCTTC CASSLSDSYYGYTF
NA TRBJ2-5 NA TRBV7-7 TGTGCTAGCAGCCGTGGACAGTCGGGGCAAGGGACCCAGTACTTC CASSRGQSGQGTQYF
TRBD1 TRBJ1-1 NA TRBV19 TGTGCCAGTAGTGGCGGACAGGTTGTCGCTGAAGCTTTCTTT CASSGGQVVAEAFF
NA TRBJ1-1 NA TRBV28 TGTGCCAGCAGTTTATCCGGGGTGAACACTGAAGCTTTCTTT CASSLSGVNTEAFF
NA TRBJ2-3 NA TRBV7-9 TGTGCCAGCAGCTTGGGTCGCGGGGGCTTTAGCACAGATACGCAGTATTTT CASSLGRGGFSTDTQYF
NA TRBJ2-1 NA TRBV2 TGTGCCAGCAGGCCCGGGCTAAACAATGAGCAGTTCTTC CASRPGLNNEQFF
NA TRBJ2-1 NA TRBV5-1 TGCGCCAGCAGCTTGTTGAGTAGCTCCTACAATGAGCAGTTCTTC CASSLLSSSYNEQFF
NA TRBJ1-2 NA TRBV6-4 TGTGCCAGCACTAGATCCCGCGGACGGACTAACTATGGCTACACCTTC CASTRSRGRTNYGYTF
TRBD1 TRBJ1-1 NA TRBV29-1 TGCAGCGTCGTTCGATTACCGACAGGGGGCAAGGGGGAAGCTTTCTTT CSVVRLPTGGKGEAFF
NA TRBJ1-1 NA TRBV20-1 TGCAGTGCTAGAGAACCCAGTGAAGCTTTCTTT CSAREPSEAFF
NA TRBJ2-5 NA TRBV2 TGTGCCAGCTATTACCAAGAGACCCAGTACTTC CASYYQETQYF
TRBD1 TRBJ1-4 NA TRBV5-1 TGCGCCAGCAGCCCGGGACAGAATAATGAAAAACTGTTTTTT CASSPGQNNEKLFF
NA TRBJ2-1 NA TRBV7-2 TGTGCCAGCAGCCCCCGGGGGGCAAGCAATGAGCAGTTCTTC CASSPRGASNEQFF
NA TRBJ1-1 few TRBV5-1 TGCGCCAGCAGCTCCAACTTTTGGACAGTCACCGAAGCTTTCTTT CASSSNFWTVTEAFF
NA TRBJ1-1 NA TRBV10-1 TGCGCCAGCAGTGAGTCGGCGGGGGCAAACACTGAAGCTTTCTTT CASSESAGANTEAFF
NA TRBJ2-3 NA TRBV10-1 TGCGCCAGCAGCCTAAAACGGGCAGATACGCAGTATTTT CASSLKRADTQYF
TRBD1 TRBJ1-1 NA TRBV6-5 TGTGCCAGCAAGAACCGACAGGGGATGAACACTGAAGCTTTCTTT CASKNRQGMNTEAFF
NA TRBJ2-5 NA TRBV24-1 TGTGCCACCAGTCCCAGGGGTCTACAAGAGACCCAGTACTTC CATSPRGLQETQYF
TRBD2 TRBJ2-1 NA TRBV11-2 TGTGCCAGCAGCTTAGATAATCCTAGCGGGATCCTTAGCTCCTACAATGAGCAGTTCTTC CASSLDNPSGILSSYNEQFF
TRBD1 TRBJ1-6 NA TRBV2 TGTGCCAGCAGTGAATTCGCAGGGGGGAATTCACCCCTCCACTTT CASSEFAGGNSPLHF
NA TRBJ1-1 NA TRBV11-2 TGTGCCAGCAGCTTAGGAGGGTTTGGCACTGAAGCTTTCTTT CASSLGGFGTEAFF
NA TRBJ1-2 NA TRBV28 TGTGCCAGCAGTTTAATAGCAGTTAACTATGGCTACACCTTC CASSLIAVNYGYTF
NA TRBJ2-7 NA TRBV28 TGTGCCAGCAGTTCAACAGGCTTGAAAGCCTACGAGCAGTACTTC CASSSTGLKAYEQYF
NA TRBJ1-1 NA TRBV4-3 TGCGCCAGCAGCCAGGAATCGGTAAACACTGAAGCTTTCTTT CASSQESVNTEAFF
NA TRBJ2-5 NA TRBV2 TGTGCCAGCAGAGGGGACGGAGTGATAGAGACCCAGTACTTC CASRGDGVIETQYF
TRBD2 TRBJ2-5 NA TRBV12-3/TRBV12-4 TGTGCCAGCAGTAGGGCGGGAGGAGAGACCCAGTACTTC CASSRAGGETQYF
NA TRBJ1-3 once TRBV6-5 TGTGCCAGCGTAGTGGGGGGCCAGAACACCATATATTTT CASVVGGQNTIYF
TRBD1 TRBJ2-2 NA TRBV5-1 TGCGCCAGCAGCCAAGGGACAGGGAAGAACGGGGAGCTGTTTTTT CASSQGTGKNGELFF